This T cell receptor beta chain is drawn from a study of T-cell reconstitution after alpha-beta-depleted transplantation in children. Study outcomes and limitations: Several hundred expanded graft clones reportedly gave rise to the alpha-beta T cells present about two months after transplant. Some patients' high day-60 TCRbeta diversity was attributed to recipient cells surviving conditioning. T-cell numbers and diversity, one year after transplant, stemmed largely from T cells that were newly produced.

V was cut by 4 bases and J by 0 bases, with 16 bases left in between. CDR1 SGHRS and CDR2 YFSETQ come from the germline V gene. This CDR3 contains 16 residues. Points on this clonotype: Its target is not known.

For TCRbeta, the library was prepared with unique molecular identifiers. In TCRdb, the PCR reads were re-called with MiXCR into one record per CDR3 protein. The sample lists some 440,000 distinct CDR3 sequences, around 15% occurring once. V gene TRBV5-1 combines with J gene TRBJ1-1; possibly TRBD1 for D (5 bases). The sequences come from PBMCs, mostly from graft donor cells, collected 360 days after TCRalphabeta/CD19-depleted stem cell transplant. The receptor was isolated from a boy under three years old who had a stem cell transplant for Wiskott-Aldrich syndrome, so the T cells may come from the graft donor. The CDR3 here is CASSGRSGTLNTEAFF. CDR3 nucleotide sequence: TGCGCCAGCAGCGGGCGGTCAGGGACCCTGAACACTGAAGCTTTCTTT.